The 8 T cell receptor beta chains presented below share a single source sample, sequenced in a study of cytomegalovirus exposure and HLA in healthy donors. PCR was performed using 60 Vbeta and 13 Jbeta primers. This table comes from immunoSEQ multiplex PCR, and its TCRdb copy is limited to in-frame clones, with some not included. The sample has 150,000 to 170,000 clones, over 65% seen once. Sequencing input: PBMCs. The source is a woman between 40 and 50 years old in good health and CMV-seronegative.

This chain connects TRBV2 to TRBJ1-4; 7 nucleotides match TRBD1. Trimming removed 6 bases from V and 7 bases from J; junction bases left unmatched: 8. CDR1 and CDR2 from the germline V gene are SNHLY and FYNNEI. This CDR3 has 14 amino acids. The CDR3 DNA reads as TGTGCCAGCAGGACCACAGGGGTAGTTGAAAAACTGTTTTTT. This encodes CASRTTGVVEKLFF.

The chain is built from TRBV5-4 and TRBJ2-3; TRBD2 is a possible D gene (7 bases). CDR1 SGHNT and CDR2 YYREEE come from the germline V gene (reference sequence). The V and J ends lost 3 bases and 2 bases respectively, with 19 bases between them. This CDR3 spans 17 amino acids. CDR3 sequence (DNA): TGTGCCAGCAGCTCTGGGGTGCGCGGGGGCGACACAGATACGCAGTATTTT. Protein product: CASSSGVRGGDTDTQYF.

V and J are TRBV5-1 and TRBJ2-5, with 7 bases matching TRBD2. J gave up 2 bases and V 7 bases, and 11 bases lay outside the gene matches. CDR1 is SGHRS and CDR2 is YFSETQ in the germline V gene. This CDR3 is 15 amino acids long. CDR3 region: CASGKDGGNQETQYF. The CDR3 DNA sequence: TGCGCCAGCGGAAAGGACGGGGGGAATCAAGAGACCCAGTACTTC.

The genes are TRBV29-1 and TRBJ2-5, with 10 nucleotides matching TRBD1. J lost 1 base, V lost 6 bases, and 2 bases had no gene match. There are 13 residues in the CDR3. CDR1 is SQVTM, CDR2 ANQGSEA, per germline. CDR3 sequence: CSVGTGAQETQYF. CDR3 DNA sequence: TGCAGCGTCGGGACAGGGGCCCAAGAGACCCAGTACTTC. Using reference TRBV29-1 and TRBJ2-5 for the parts outside the CDR3, the full variable domain is SAVISQKPSRDICQRGTSLTIQCQVDSQVTMMFWYRQQPGQSLTLIATANQGSEATYESGFVIDKFPISRPNLTFSTLTVSNMSPEDSSIYLCSVGTGAQETQYFGPGTRLLVL.

V gene TRBV27 combines with J gene TRBJ2-7, with D perhaps TRBD1 (5 bases). The germline V and J ends were trimmed by 6 bases and 2 bases, with 11 bases remaining between them. Germline V gene data show CDR1 as MNHEY and CDR2 as SMNVEV (reference sequence). This CDR3 has 13 residues. The CDR3, as DNA: TGTGCCAGCAGCCGACAGCCCCCCTACGAGCAGTACTTC. Protein sequence: CASSRQPPYEQYF.

The genes are TRBV7-9 and TRBJ1-4; TRBD1 aligns across 9 bases. The CDR3 is 16 residues long. Looked up from germline, CDR1 is SEHNR and CDR2 is FQNEAQ (reference sequence). J lost 7 bases, V lost 4 bases, and 10 bases had no gene match. Here the CDR3 reads CASSYYPGTGLEKLFF. CDR3 DNA sequence: TGTGCCAGCAGCTATTACCCAGGGACAGGGCTTGAAAAACTGTTTTTT. The full variable domain, completed using reference TRBV7-9 and TRBJ1-4, is DTGVSQNPRHKITKRGQNVTFRCDPISEHNRLYWYRQTLGQGPEFLTYFQNEAQLEKSRLLSDRFSAERPKGSFSTLEIQRTEQGDSAMYLCASSYYPGTGLEKLFFGSGTQLSVL.

This clone has just one count. The gene calls are TRBV30 and TRBJ1-1; tentatively, D is TRBD1 (5 bases). With 4 bases removed from V and 0 bases from J, the gap between germline ends came to 15 bases. This CDR3 has 15 amino acids. Per the germline V gene, CDR1 is GTSNPN and CDR2 is SVGIG (reference sequence). The CDR3 protein is CAWNRMGGVNTEAFF. The CDR3 nucleotides are TGTGCCTGGAACCGGATGGGAGGGGTGAACACTGAAGCTTTCTTT.

This clone was seen a handful of times. V is TRBV5-1 and J is TRBJ2-6; a possible D gene is TRBD2 (7 bases). With 2 bases removed from V and 1 base from J, the gap between germline ends came to 13 bases. Germline loops: CDR1 SGHRS, CDR2 YFSETQ. CDR3 size: 17 residues. The CDR3 coding sequence is TGCGCCAGCAGCTTAAGGGGGGAGGGATCTGGGGCCAACGTCCTGACTTTC. As protein: CASSLRGEGSGANVLTF.